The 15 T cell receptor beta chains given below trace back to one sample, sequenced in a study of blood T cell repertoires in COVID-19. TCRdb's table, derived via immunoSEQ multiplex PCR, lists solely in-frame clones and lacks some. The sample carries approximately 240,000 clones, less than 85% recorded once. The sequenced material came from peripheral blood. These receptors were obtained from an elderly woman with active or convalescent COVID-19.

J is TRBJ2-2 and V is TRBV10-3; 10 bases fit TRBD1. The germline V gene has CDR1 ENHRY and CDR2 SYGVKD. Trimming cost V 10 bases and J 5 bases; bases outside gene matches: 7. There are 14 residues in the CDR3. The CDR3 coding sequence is TGTGCCACCCTGAAGGACAGGGGGACCGGGGAGCTGTTTTTT. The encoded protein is CATLKDRGTGELFF.

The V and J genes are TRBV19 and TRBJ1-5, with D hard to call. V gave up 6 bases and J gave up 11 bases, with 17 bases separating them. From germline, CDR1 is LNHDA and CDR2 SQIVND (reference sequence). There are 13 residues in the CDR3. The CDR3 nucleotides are TGTGCCAGTAGATCTCAGGACTTTCGGGCCCAGCATTTT. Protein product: CASRSQDFRAQHF. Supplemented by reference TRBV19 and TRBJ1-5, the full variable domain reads DGGITQSPKYLFRKEGQNVTLSCEQNLNHDAMYWYRQDPGQGLRLIYYSQIVNDFQKGDIAEGYSVSREKKESFPLTVTSAQKNPTAFYLCASRSQDFRAQHFGDGTRLSIL.

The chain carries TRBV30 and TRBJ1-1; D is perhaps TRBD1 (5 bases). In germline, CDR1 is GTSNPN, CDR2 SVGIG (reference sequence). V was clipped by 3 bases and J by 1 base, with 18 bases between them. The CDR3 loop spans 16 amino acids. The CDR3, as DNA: TGTGCCTGGAGAGGGTTCGCGGGGACGGGGAACACTGAAGCTTTCTTT. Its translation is CAWRGFAGTGNTEAFF.

The CDR3 loop reads CASSLSRAVGGYTF. In nucleotides, the CDR3 is TGTGCCAGCAGTTTGTCCAGGGCAGTGGGTGGCTACACCTTC. J is TRBJ1-2 and V is TRBV27; maybe TRBD1 (5 bases). The V end was cut by 3 bases, the J end by 7 bases, with 15 bases between. The CDR3 totals 14 residues. Germline V lookup: CDR1 MNHEY, CDR2 SMNVEV (reference sequence).

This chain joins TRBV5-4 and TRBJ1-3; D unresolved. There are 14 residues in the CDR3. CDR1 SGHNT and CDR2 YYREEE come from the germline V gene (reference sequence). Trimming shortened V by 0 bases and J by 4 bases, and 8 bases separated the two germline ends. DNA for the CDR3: TGTGCCAGCAGCTTGGACTCGAGGGGAAACACCATATATTTT. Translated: CASSLDSRGNTIYF.

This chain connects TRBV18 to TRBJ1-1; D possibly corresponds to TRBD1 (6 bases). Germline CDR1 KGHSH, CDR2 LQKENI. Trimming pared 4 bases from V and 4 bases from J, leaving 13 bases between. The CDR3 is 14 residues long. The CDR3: CASSRQDSGTEAFF. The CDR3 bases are TGTGCCAGCTCACGACAGGATTCAGGCACTGAAGCTTTCTTT.

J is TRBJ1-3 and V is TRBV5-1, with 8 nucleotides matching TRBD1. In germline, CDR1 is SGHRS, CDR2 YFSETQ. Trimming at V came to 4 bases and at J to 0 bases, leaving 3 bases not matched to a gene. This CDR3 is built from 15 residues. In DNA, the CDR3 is TGCGCCAGCAGCCAGGACAGGGCCTCTGGAAACACCATATATTTT. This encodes CASSQDRASGNTIYF.

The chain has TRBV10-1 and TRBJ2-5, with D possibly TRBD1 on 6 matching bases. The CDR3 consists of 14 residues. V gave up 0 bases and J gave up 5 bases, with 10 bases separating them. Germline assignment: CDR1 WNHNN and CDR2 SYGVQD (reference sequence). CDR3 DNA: TGCGCCAGCAGTGAGTCGGGGCAGGGGGAGACCCAGTACTTC. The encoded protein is CASSESGQGETQYF.

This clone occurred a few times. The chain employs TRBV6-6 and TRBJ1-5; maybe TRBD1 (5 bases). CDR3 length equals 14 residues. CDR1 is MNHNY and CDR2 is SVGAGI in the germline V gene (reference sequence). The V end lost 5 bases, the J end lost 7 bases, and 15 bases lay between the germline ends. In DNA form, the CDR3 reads TGTGCCAGCAGTCCTCAGGAAGGGGCCCAGCCCCAGCATTTT. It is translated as CASSPQEGAQPQHF.

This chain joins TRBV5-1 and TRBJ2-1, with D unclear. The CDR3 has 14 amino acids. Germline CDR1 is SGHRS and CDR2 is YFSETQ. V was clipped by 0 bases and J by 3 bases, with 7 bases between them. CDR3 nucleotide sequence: TGCGCCAGCAGCTTGGATCCCCTCTACAATGAGCAGTTCTTC. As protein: CASSLDPLYNEQFF. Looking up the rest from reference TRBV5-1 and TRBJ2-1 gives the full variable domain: KAGVTQTPRYLIKTRGQQVTLSCSPISGHRSVSWYQQTPGQGLQFLFEYFSETQRNKGNFPGRFSGRQFSNSRSEMNVSTLELGDSALYLCASSLDPLYNEQFFGPGTRLTVL.

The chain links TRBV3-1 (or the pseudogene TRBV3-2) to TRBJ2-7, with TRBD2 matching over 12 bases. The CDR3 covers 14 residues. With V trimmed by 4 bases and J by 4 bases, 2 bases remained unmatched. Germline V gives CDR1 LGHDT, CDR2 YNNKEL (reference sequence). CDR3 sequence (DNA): TGTGCCAGCAGCCTTGGACTAGCGGGGTACGAGCAGTACTTC. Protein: CASSLGLAGYEQYF.

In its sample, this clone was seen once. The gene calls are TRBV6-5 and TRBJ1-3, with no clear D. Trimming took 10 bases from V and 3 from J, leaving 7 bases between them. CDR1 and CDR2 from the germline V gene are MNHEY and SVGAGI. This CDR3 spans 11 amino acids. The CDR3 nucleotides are TGTGCCACGGCGGTTGGAAACACCATATATTTT. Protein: CATAVGNTIYF.

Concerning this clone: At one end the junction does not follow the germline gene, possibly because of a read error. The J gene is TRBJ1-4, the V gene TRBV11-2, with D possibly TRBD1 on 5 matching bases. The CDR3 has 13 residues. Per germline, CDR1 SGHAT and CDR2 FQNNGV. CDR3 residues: CASGLWGGEKLFF. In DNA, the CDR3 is TGTGCCAGCGGCTTGTGGGGCGGTGAAAAACTGTTTTTT.

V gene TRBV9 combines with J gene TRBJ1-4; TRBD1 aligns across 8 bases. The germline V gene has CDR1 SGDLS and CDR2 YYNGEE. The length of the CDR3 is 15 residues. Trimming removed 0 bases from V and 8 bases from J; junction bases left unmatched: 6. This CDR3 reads CASSVDGTGNEKLFF. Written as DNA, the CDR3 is TGTGCCAGCAGCGTAGATGGGACAGGTAACGAAAAACTGTTTTTT.

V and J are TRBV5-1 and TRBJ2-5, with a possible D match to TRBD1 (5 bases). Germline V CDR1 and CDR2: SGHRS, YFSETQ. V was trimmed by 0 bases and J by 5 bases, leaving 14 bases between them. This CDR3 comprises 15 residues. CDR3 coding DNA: TGCGCCAGCAGCTTGGCCGTAGGGGAAGGGGAGACCCAGTACTTC. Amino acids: CASSLAVGEGETQYF. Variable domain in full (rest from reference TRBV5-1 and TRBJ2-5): KAGVTQTPRYLIKTRGQQVTLSCSPISGHRSVSWYQQTPGQGLQFLFEYFSETQRNKGNFPGRFSGRQFSNSRSEMNVSTLELGDSALYLCASSLAVGEGETQYFGPGTRLLVL.